These 26 T cell receptor beta chains originate from one sample sequenced in a study of human T cells and chemical hapten exposure. Time point here: pre-sensitization, week 0. Treatment here: therapeutic diphenylcyclopropenone sensitization with weekly scalp DPC. Using its own MiXCR run on the RACE reads, TCRdb lists one record per CDR3 protein. The profile shows about 62,000 distinct CDR3 sequences, around 7% of them singletons. Sequenced material: whole blood, taken in connection with sensitization to the hapten diphenylcyclopropenone (DPC). All receptors come from a woman aged 25 to 39 with alopecia areata. Some clones in this sample may be carry-over from other donors' samples.

Ten or more counts support this clonotype. The chain is built from TRBV29-1 and TRBJ2-1, with D hard to call. Germline CDR1 and CDR2: SQVTM and ANQGSEA. This CDR3 is 14 amino acids long. Deletions cut 2 bases from V and 6 bases from J, with 14 bases between. CDR3 residues: CSVESPLHANEQFF. The CDR3 DNA is TGCAGCGTTGAATCACCACTACATGCCAATGAGCAGTTCTTC.

This clonotype occurred many times. The rearrangement uses TRBV20-1 and TRBJ1-1; tentative D call: TRBD1 (5 bases). V lost 0 bases, J lost 2 bases, and 10 bases lay in between. Germline V gene lookup returns CDR1 DFQATT and CDR2 SNEGSKA (reference sequence). The CDR3 has 14 residues. The CDR3 sequence is CSARDPRTNTEAFF. In DNA, the CDR3 is TGCAGTGCTAGAGATCCCCGGACAAACACTGAAGCTTTCTTT.

This clonotype was counted ten times or more. V and J are TRBV2 and TRBJ1-5; maybe TRBD1 (6 bases). The CDR3 sequence is 16 residues long. Germline CDR1 reads SNHLY; CDR2 reads FYNNEI. V dropped 4 bases and J dropped 1 base, with 14 bases sitting between them. The DNA of the CDR3 is TGTGCCAGCAGTGTTTTACAGGGTATCAGCAATCAGCCCCAGCATTTT. Translation gives CASSVLQGISNQPQHF. Full variable domain (missing parts from reference TRBV2 and TRBJ1-5): EPEVTQTPSHQVTQMGQEVILRCVPISNHLYFYWYRQILGQKVEFLVSFYNNEISEKSEIFDDQFSVERPDGSNFTLKIRSTKLEDSAMYFCASSVLQGISNQPQHFGDGTRLSIL.

This clonotype came up a few times. The chain carries TRBV29-1 and TRBJ2-3; D is perhaps TRBD1 (6 bases). The V gene lost 5 bases and the J gene lost 3 bases, with 12 bases spanning the gap. This CDR3 contains 13 residues. CDR1 is SQVTM and CDR2 is ANQGSEA in the germline V gene. In nucleotides, the CDR3 is TGCAGCGTTAAAAACAGGGTAACAGATACGCAGTATTTT. Its translation is CSVKNRVTDTQYF.

About this clonotype: The CDR3 end shows no conserved phenylalanine or tryptophan, and so a read error is likely. This chain connects TRBV30 to TRBJ2-1, with TRBD2 matching 10 bases. Per the germline V gene, CDR1 is GTSNPN and CDR2 is SVGIG (reference sequence). V lost 0 bases to trimming and J lost 4 bases; unmatched junction nucleotides: 6. This CDR3 has 16 residues. The CDR3 nucleotides read TGTGCCTGGAGTGTAGGGCTAGCGGGAGTATACAATGAGCAGTTCATC. Its protein product is CAWSVGLAGVYNEQFI.

The chain joins TRBV7-8 to TRBJ2-3; tentative D call: TRBD2 (5 bases). Trimming took 2 bases from V and 5 from J, leaving 11 bases between them. CDR3 length: 14 residues. CDR1 SGHVS and CDR2 FQNEAQ come from the germline V gene. In nucleotides, the CDR3 is TGTGCCAGCAGCTTACAACCACTAGGAGATACGCAGTATTTT. Its translation: CASSLQPLGDTQYF.

The sample holds many counts of this clonotype. This chain joins TRBV7-6 and TRBJ1-1; weak D call: TRBD1 (6 bases). Trimming pared 1 base from V and 0 bases from J, leaving 12 bases between. This CDR3 spans 16 amino acids. CDR1 and CDR2 from the germline V gene are SGHVS and FNYEAQ. The CDR3, as DNA: TGTGCCAGCAGCTTAGTACAGGGTTACATGAACACTGAAGCTTTCTTT. It specifies CASSLVQGYMNTEAFF.

This clonotype has a count of ten or more. The CDR3: CASRPSSGLARLSQYF. For the CDR3, the DNA is TGTGCCAGCAGACCGTCTTCGGGACTAGCACGACTATCGCAGTATTTT. This rearrangement joins TRBV6-5 to TRBJ2-3; 9 bases match TRBD2. The CDR3 is 16 amino acids. V lost 6 bases and J lost 10; bases outside the gene matches: 17. Germline V gene lookup returns CDR1 MNHEY and CDR2 SVGAGI.

This clonotype came up a few times. This sequence joins TRBV28 and TRBJ1-6; 7 nucleotides match TRBD1. This CDR3 region has 13 residues. After removal of 5 bases from V and 7 bases from J, the junction contained 2 bases not matched to a gene. The germline CDR1 and CDR2 sequences are MDHEN and SYDVKM. CDR3 coding DNA: TGTGCCAGCAGTGGACAGGAAAATTCACCCCTCCACTTT. This gives the protein CASSGQENSPLHF. The whole variable domain, filled in from reference TRBV28 and TRBJ1-6, reads DVKVTQSSRYLVKRTGEKVFLECVQDMDHENMFWYRQDPGLGLRLIYFSYDVKMKEKGDIPEGYSVSREKKERFSLILESASTNQTSMYLCASSGQENSPLHFGNGTRLTVT.

This clonotype was observed many times. This rearrangement joins TRBV7-6 to TRBJ2-1; D is undetermined. V lost 1 base and J lost 3, with 10 bases in between. Germline values: CDR1 SGHVS, CDR2 FNYEAQ. The CDR3 totals 15 residues. The CDR3: CASSLGAQVYNEQFF. The CDR3 coding sequence is TGTGCCAGCAGCTTAGGAGCTCAGGTCTACAATGAGCAGTTCTTC. The full variable domain, with the rest looked up from reference TRBV7-6 and TRBJ2-1, is GAGVSQSPRYKVTKRGQDVALRCDPISGHVSLYWYRQALGQGPEFLTYFNYEAQQDKSGLPNDRFSAERPEGSISTLTIQRTEQRDSAMYRCASSLGAQVYNEQFFGPGTRLTVL.

The chain is built from TRBV10-3 and TRBJ2-3; TRBD2 matches 8 bases. J gave up 4 bases and V 0 bases, and 6 bases lay outside the gene matches. In germline, CDR1 is ENHRY, CDR2 SYGVKD. This CDR3 has 16 amino acids. CDR3 coding DNA: TGTGCCATCAGTGAGTCGATAGCGGGGAGGGCAGATACGCAGTATTTT. Protein product: CAISESIAGRADTQYF.

There are many counts of this clonotype. The chain has TRBV3-1 and TRBJ2-1, with D perhaps assigned TRBD1 or TRBD2 (6 bases each). This CDR3 is built from 16 residues. Germline CDR1 and CDR2: LGHDT and YNNKEL (reference sequence). V dropped 5 bases and J dropped 9 bases, with 23 bases sitting between them. The CDR3 DNA reads as TGTGCCAGCAGCTATCACAAGGGGGGTGTATACGGTGAGCAGTTCTTC. As protein: CASSYHKGGVYGEQFF.

This sequence joins TRBV7-9 and TRBJ1-4, with 7 bases aligning to TRBD1. Losses at the gene ends were 5 bases for V and 2 bases for J; bases not matched to a gene: 5. CDR3 length: 15 residues. Germline CDR1 and CDR2: SEHNR and FQNEAQ (reference sequence). DNA for the CDR3: TGTGCCAGCAGCACCCGACAGGGCACTAATGAAAAACTGTTTTTT. Protein: CASSTRQGTNEKLFF. Full variable domain (missing parts from reference TRBV7-9 and TRBJ1-4): DTGVSQNPRHKITKRGQNVTFRCDPISEHNRLYWYRQTLGQGPEFLTYFQNEAQLEKSRLLSDRFSAERPKGSFSTLEIQRTEQGDSAMYLCASSTRQGTNEKLFFGSGTQLSVL.

The V and J genes are TRBV5-1 and TRBJ2-1; 12 nucleotides match TRBD2. V shed 0 bases and J 10 bases; nucleotides not matched to a gene: 14. The CDR3 has 18 residues. The germline V gene has CDR1 SGHRS and CDR2 YFSETQ. CDR3 residues: CASSLDPSGGVIGVEQFF. DNA for the CDR3: TGCGCCAGCAGCTTGGATCCTAGCGGGGGGGTTATAGGCGTGGAGCAGTTCTTC. Full variable domain (outside the CDR3, taken from reference TRBV5-1 and TRBJ2-1): KAGVTQTPRYLIKTRGQQVTLSCSPISGHRSVSWYQQTPGQGLQFLFEYFSETQRNKGNFPGRFSGRQFSNSRSEMNVSTLELGDSALYLCASSLDPSGGVIGVEQFFGPGTRLTVL.

The rearrangement links TRBV7-8 to TRBJ2-3, with a tentative D call TRBD1 (5 bases). This CDR3 region has 12 residues. V lost 5 bases and J 4 bases, leaving 7 bases between the germline ends. Germline V gene lookup returns CDR1 SGHVS and CDR2 FQNEAQ. Written as DNA, the CDR3 is TGTGCCAGCAGCATAGGGGCAGATACGCAGTATTTT. Translated: CASSIGADTQYF.

As to this clonotype: A much larger clone differs from this one at a single base, so this may be a read error. J is TRBJ2-3 and V is TRBV28; the match to TRBD2 covers 7 bases. The CDR3 covers 16 residues. Germline V gives CDR1 MDHEN, CDR2 SYDVKM. The ends lost 4 bases at V and 3 bases at J; junction bases unmatched: 10. DNA for the CDR3: TGTGCCAGCAGTTGCCGGGGAGGGGAGGGTACAGATACGCAGTATTTT. Translating it yields CASSCRGGEGTDTQYF. The full variable domain, rest sourced from reference TRBV28 and TRBJ2-3, is DVKVTQSSRYLVKRTGEKVFLECVQDMDHENMFWYRQDPGLGLRLIYFSYDVKMKEKGDIPEGYSVSREKKERFSLILESASTNQTSMYLCASSCRGGEGTDTQYFGPGTRLTVL.

In its sample, this clonotype was seen many times. The chain has TRBV7-8 and TRBJ1-1, with D perhaps matching TRBD1 (6 bases). Germline lookup yields CDR1 SGHVS and CDR2 FQNEAQ. The CDR3 length is 14 residues. The ends were cut back, 1 base at V and 3 bases at J, with 9 bases in the middle. In DNA form, the CDR3 reads TGTGCCAGCAGCTTAGTTCGGGGGCACACTGAAGCTTTCTTT. Its protein is CASSLVRGHTEAFF.

The chain carries TRBV5-4 and TRBJ2-1, with D possibly being TRBD2 (6 bases). The germline V and J ends were trimmed by 2 bases and 0 bases, with 12 bases remaining between them. Germline V gene lookup returns CDR1 SGHNT and CDR2 YYREEE (reference sequence). The CDR3 covers 16 residues. In DNA form, the CDR3 reads TGTGCCAGCAGCTTTGCGGGACTTAGCTCCTACAATGAGCAGTTCTTC. This codes for CASSFAGLSSYNEQFF. The variable domain in full, with the rest retrieved from reference TRBV5-4 and TRBJ2-1, is ETGVTQSPTHLIKTRGQQVTLRCSSQSGHNTVSWYQQALGQGPQFIFQYYREEENGRGNFPPRFSGLQFPNYSSELNVNALELDDSALYLCASSFAGLSSYNEQFFGPGTRLTVL.

This clonotype was seen at least ten times. The V and J genes are TRBV11-2 and TRBJ2-3; D is uncertain. The germline V gene encodes CDR1 SGHAT and CDR2 FQNNGV. Trimming removed 5 bases at V and 7 bases at J, with 16 bases between. The CDR3 spans 14 residues. The CDR3 DNA follows: TGTGCCAGCAGCCCTCCTAAAACAAGACATACGCAGTATTTT. It yields the protein CASSPPKTRHTQYF.

Ten or more counts support this clonotype. The chain couples TRBV29-1 to TRBJ1-2; the D gene is possibly TRBD1 (6 bases). This CDR3 is built from 12 residues. The germline V gene has CDR1 SQVTM and CDR2 ANQGSEA. Trimming took 6 bases from V and 6 from J, leaving 14 bases between them. CDR3 DNA: TGCAGCGTCCAGGGGTTAAGGGATGGCTACACCTTC. It translates to CSVQGLRDGYTF. The complete variable domain, with remaining parts taken from reference TRBV29-1 and TRBJ1-2, reads SAVISQKPSRDICQRGTSLTIQCQVDSQVTMMFWYRQQPGQSLTLIATANQGSEATYESGFVIDKFPISRPNLTFSTLTVSNMSPEDSSIYLCSVQGLRDGYTFGSGTRLTVV.

The chain links TRBV5-6 to TRBJ2-1; D call uncertain. Germline V gives CDR1 SGHDT, CDR2 YYEEEE. The CDR3 has 17 amino acids. The germline V and J ends were trimmed by 7 bases and 0 bases, with 20 bases remaining between them. The chain's CDR3 is CASLPPPSGSSYNEQFF. The DNA of the CDR3 is TGTGCCAGCCTCCCCCCCCCATCCGGAAGCTCCTACAATGAGCAGTTCTTC.

This clonotype was counted a few times. This chain links TRBV11-2 with TRBJ1-1; tentatively, D is TRBD1 (6 bases). CDR1 SGHAT and CDR2 FQNNGV come from the germline V gene. The CDR3 runs 15 residues. Trimming stripped 1 base from V and 1 base from J, with 10 bases between. CDR3 protein: CASSLAWDKNTEAFF. CDR3 in DNA: TGTGCCAGCAGCTTAGCGTGGGACAAGAACACTGAAGCTTTCTTT. Using reference TRBV11-2 and TRBJ1-1 for the parts outside the CDR3, the full variable domain is EAGVAQSPRYKIIEKRQSVAFWCNPISGHATLYWYQQILGQGPKLLIQFQNNGVVDDSQLPKDRFSAERLKGVDSTLKIQPAKLEDSAVYLCASSLAWDKNTEAFFGQGTRLTVV.

This clonotype came up many times. The chain uses TRBV15 and TRBJ1-5, with TRBD1 as a possible D gene (6 bases). V lost 2 bases to trimming and J lost 5 bases, with 13 bases between them. This CDR3 is 15 amino acids long. The germline V gene has CDR1 LNHNV and CDR2 YYDKDF (reference sequence). DNA for the CDR3: TGTGCCACCAGCAGAAAGCTCGGGGGCGATCAGCCCCAGCATTTT. Its translation is CATSRKLGGDQPQHF.

This clonotype was seen more than once but under ten times. The chain employs TRBV20-1 and TRBJ2-7; D unclear. CDR3 length: 12 residues. V dropped 5 bases and J dropped 6 bases, with 14 bases sitting between them. From germline, CDR1 is DFQATT and CDR2 SNEGSKA (reference sequence). CDR3 nucleotides: TGCAGTGCTTTACAGCTAGGTGCCGAGCAGTACTTC. It specifies CSALQLGAEQYF.

This clonotype was seen many times. The genes are TRBV6-1 and TRBJ2-7; D is possibly TRBD1 or TRBD2 (5 bases each). CDR1 MNHNS and CDR2 SASEGT come from the germline V gene. V was clipped by 11 bases and J by 3 bases, with 14 bases between them. This CDR3 is built from 12 residues. CDR3 in DNA: TGTGCCGCCCGGGACGAAGTCTACGAGCAGTACTTC. Its protein is CAARDEVYEQYF.

The CDR3 nucleotides are TGTGCCAGCAGCTTAGTCGACAGACGGATTCAGTACTTC. It is translated as CASSLVDRRIQYF. The gene calls are TRBV11-2 and TRBJ2-4; tentative D call: TRBD1 (5 bases). Trimming left V 1 base short and J 10 bases short, with 11 bases between. Germline V CDR1 and CDR2: SGHAT, FQNNGV. The CDR3 is made up of 13 amino acids.